A single sample gave rise to the 22 T cell receptor beta chains below, sequenced in a study of blood T cell repertoires in COVID-19. Profiled with immunoSEQ multiplex PCR; TCRdb holds only in-frame clones, not every one. The table includes hundreds of thousands of clones, roughly 90% detected once. Material: peripheral blood. These receptors were collected from a man younger than 35 with COVID-19, enrolled during active disease.

The DNA of the CDR3 is TGTGCCAGCAGTTTAAGGGGGGGGAATCAGCCCCAGCATTTT. Amino acids: CASSLRGGNQPQHF. V and J are TRBV2 and TRBJ1-5; possible D gene TRBD1, 6 bases. This CDR3 is built from 14 residues. Trimming pared 5 bases from V and 4 bases from J, leaving 12 bases between. Germline-derived CDR1 and CDR2 are SNHLY and FYNNEI.

The chain couples TRBV2 to TRBJ2-3, with TRBD2 matching 7 bases. The germline V gene has CDR1 SNHLY and CDR2 FYNNEI. V was pared by 4 bases and J by 14 bases, with 3 bases of the junction left unmatched. This CDR3 region has 10 residues. The CDR3 bases are TGTGCCAGCAGTGCGGGAGGCCCGTATTTT. Translation gives CASSAGGPYF.

The J gene is TRBJ2-1, the V gene TRBV7-8, with TRBD1 matching 7 bases. With V trimmed by 5 bases and J by 7 bases, 14 bases remained unmatched. CDR1 is SGHVS, CDR2 FQNEAQ, per germline. The CDR3 is 16 residues long. The chain's CDR3 is CASSARGLGRGNEQFF. The CDR3 DNA reads TGTGCCAGCAGCGCGCGAGGACTGGGCAGGGGGAATGAGCAGTTCTTC.

This clone was counted a single time. The rearrangement links TRBV4-2 to TRBJ2-1; 8 nucleotides match TRBD2. Trimming cost V 1 base and J 7 bases; bases outside gene matches: 6. The CDR3 has 15 amino acids. From germline, CDR1 is LGHNA and CDR2 YNFKEQ. CDR3 loop: CASSQVPAGANEQFF. CDR3 DNA sequence: TGTGCCAGCAGCCAAGTTCCAGCGGGAGCGAATGAGCAGTTCTTC.

This clone has a single count. V gene TRBV6-5 combines with J gene TRBJ2-5; possibly TRBD2 for D (6 bases). CDR3 size: 16 residues. V was pared by 0 bases and J by 0 bases, with 11 bases between. Germline V gene sequence: CDR1 MNHEY, CDR2 SVGAGI. The CDR3 is CASSYSFGGNQETQYF. The CDR3, as DNA: TGTGCCAGCAGTTACTCGTTTGGGGGGAACCAAGAGACCCAGTACTTC.

The chain combines TRBV6-5 with TRBJ2-7; 9 positions agree with TRBD2. V dropped 3 bases and J dropped 2; count of bases not matched to a gene: 5. Germline values: CDR1 MNHEY, CDR2 SVGAGI. The CDR3 covers 15 residues. The CDR3 protein is CASSYEAGGPYEQYF. The CDR3 nucleotides are TGTGCCAGCAGTTATGAAGCGGGAGGACCCTACGAGCAGTACTTC.

This rearrangement joins TRBV9 to TRBJ1-1; 9 bases align to TRBD1. Per germline, CDR1 SGDLS and CDR2 YYNGEE. Germline trimming cut 4 bases from V and 1 base from J; bases unmatched to any gene: 2. CDR3 size: 14 residues. The CDR3 region has the DNA TGTGCCAGCAGCCGGGACAGGGAGAACACTGAAGCTTTCTTT. Amino acids: CASSRDRENTEAFF.

This chain connects TRBV16 to TRBJ2-3; TRBD1 aligns across 7 bases. Germline-derived CDR1 and CDR2 are KGHSY and FQNENV. Trimming at V came to 4 bases and at J to 0 bases, leaving 7 bases not matched to a gene. The CDR3 loop spans 16 amino acids. The CDR3 DNA is TGTGCCAGCAGCCTGCTCGGACAGGAGAGCACAGATACGCAGTATTTT. It yields the protein CASSLLGQESTDTQYF. Full variable domain (missing parts from reference TRBV16 and TRBJ2-3): GEEVAQTPKHLVRGEGQKAKLYCAPIKGHSYVFWYQQVLKNEFKFLISFQNENVFDETGMPKERFSAKCLPNSPCSLEIQATKLEDSAVYFCASSLLGQESTDTQYFGPGTRLTVL.

The chain combines TRBV2 with TRBJ1-2; D is ambiguous. This CDR3 contains 15 residues. V was clipped by 5 bases and J by 9 bases, with 22 bases between them. CDR1 and CDR2 (germline): SNHLY, FYNNEI. The CDR3 DNA follows: TGTGCCAGCAGTCCTTTGGCAGGTTTCTATGAGAGCTACACCTTC. Translated: CASSPLAGFYESYTF.

The chain couples TRBV9 to TRBJ2-3; no definite D call. The CDR3 spans 13 residues. Germline loops: CDR1 SGDLS, CDR2 YYNGEE. The V end lost 0 bases, the J end lost 0 bases, and 2 bases lay between the germline ends. In nucleotides, the CDR3 is TGTGCCAGCAGCGTAGTAAGCACAGATACGCAGTATTTT. Its translation: CASSVVSTDTQYF.

The chain recombines TRBV12-5 with TRBJ2-1, with D maybe TRBD1 (5 bases). CDR3 length: 17 residues. Germline V CDR1 and CDR2: LGHNT, FRNRAP. V lost 1 base, J lost 4 bases, and 17 bases lay in between. As DNA, the CDR3 is TGTGCTAGTGGTTTGGGCACATTTACCAGGGCGTACAATGAGCAGTTCTTC. It is translated as CASGLGTFTRAYNEQFF.

The gene calls are TRBV11-3 and TRBJ2-3, with 10 nucleotides matching TRBD2. CDR3 length equals 13 residues. Trimming cost V 4 bases and J 5 bases; bases outside gene matches: 0. The germline V gene has CDR1 SGHNT and CDR2 YENEEA. The CDR3 DNA sequence: TGTGCCAGCAGCTCTAGCGGGAGAGATACGCAGTATTTT. It codes for CASSSSGRDTQYF.

V gene TRBV19 combines with J gene TRBJ1-2, with D uncertain. This CDR3 region has 16 residues. In germline, CDR1 is LNHDA, CDR2 SQIVND (reference sequence). Trimming cost V 1 base and J 3 bases, with 15 bases left between them. The CDR3 protein is CASSIAGKGSHYGYTF. The CDR3 bases are TGTGCCAGTAGTATAGCGGGAAAGGGATCCCACTATGGCTACACCTTC.

The chain uses TRBV5-1 and TRBJ2-7, with 9 bases aligning to TRBD1. The germline V gene has CDR1 SGHRS and CDR2 YFSETQ. V trimming: 1 base; J trimming: 5 bases; junction bases outside the gene matches: 7. This CDR3 comprises 15 residues. CDR3 sequence reads: CASSLITGGSDEQYF. Here the CDR3 DNA reads TGCGCCAGCAGCTTGATTACAGGGGGCTCGGACGAGCAGTACTTC. The entire variable domain, with the rest obtained from reference TRBV5-1 and TRBJ2-7, is as follows: KAGVTQTPRYLIKTRGQQVTLSCSPISGHRSVSWYQQTPGQGLQFLFEYFSETQRNKGNFPGRFSGRQFSNSRSEMNVSTLELGDSALYLCASSLITGGSDEQYFGPGTRLTVT.

The V gene is TRBV2, the J gene TRBJ1-2; no clear D gene. Between the trimmed V and J ends, which lost 2 bases and 8 bases, there was a span of 15 bases. This CDR3 comprises 14 residues. The germline CDR1 and CDR2 sequences are SNHLY and FYNNEI. This CDR3 reads CASSERETQVGYTF. The CDR3 nucleotides are TGTGCCAGCAGTGAAAGGGAGACGCAGGTCGGCTACACCTTC.

CDR3 DNA sequence: TGTGCCAGCAGTGAAGCGCGGGCGGGAGAAGGGTTGCGGGAGACCCAGTACTTC. Translated: CASSEARAGEGLRETQYF. The gene calls are TRBV6-1 and TRBJ2-5; TRBD2 aligns across 7 bases. The germline gives CDR1 MNHNS, CDR2 SASEGT. V gave up 0 bases and J gave up 5 bases; unmatched junction bases: 15. This CDR3 contains 18 residues.

The gene calls are TRBV5-1 and TRBJ2-1, with TRBD2 identical over 7 bases. The CDR3 runs 15 residues. The V gene's germline CDR1 is SGHRS and CDR2 YFSETQ. Trimming at V came to 4 bases and at J to 6 bases, leaving 10 bases not matched to a gene. CDR3: CASSALSGGLNEQFF. The CDR3 nucleotides are TGCGCCAGCAGCGCCCTTTCGGGAGGCCTCAATGAGCAGTTCTTC. The variable domain in full, with the rest retrieved from reference TRBV5-1 and TRBJ2-1, is KAGVTQTPRYLIKTRGQQVTLSCSPISGHRSVSWYQQTPGQGLQFLFEYFSETQRNKGNFPGRFSGRQFSNSRSEMNVSTLELGDSALYLCASSALSGGLNEQFFGPGTRLTVL.

This chain joins TRBV19 and TRBJ1-1, with D possibly matching TRBD1 (6 bases). V lost 4 bases, J lost 1 base, and 10 bases lay in between. There are 14 residues in the CDR3. The germline gives CDR1 LNHDA, CDR2 SQIVND (reference sequence). In DNA form, the CDR3 reads TGTGCCAGTAGTACGAGACAGGAGAACACTGAAGCTTTCTTT. This codes for CASSTRQENTEAFF.

In the case of this clone: One end of the junction does not line up with germline, which may come from a read error. This sequence joins TRBV11-2 and TRBJ2-1, with 10 bases lining up with TRBD2. This CDR3 spans 13 amino acids. Germline V gives CDR1 SGHAT, CDR2 FQNNGV. The CDR3 spells CASSLDLLAGLVF. CDR3 nucleotide sequence: TGTGCCAGCAGCTTAGATTTACTAGCGGGGTTGGTCTTC.

The chain joins TRBV6-5 to TRBJ1-2; 8 nucleotides agree with TRBD1. Per germline, CDR1 MNHEY and CDR2 SVGAGI. The CDR3 is made up of 14 amino acids. The V gene end was trimmed by 6 bases and the J gene end by 7 bases; junction bases not matched to a gene: 10. This CDR3 reads CASSTGTGPSGYTF. For the CDR3, the DNA is TGTGCCAGCAGCACAGGGACAGGCCCGTCTGGCTACACCTTC.

The rearrangement joins TRBV5-4 to TRBJ2-1; TRBD2 agrees at 8 bases. This CDR3 contains 17 residues. V gave up 4 bases and J gave up 6 bases; unmatched junction bases: 15. Germline values: CDR1 SGHNT, CDR2 YYREEE (reference sequence). DNA of the CDR3: TGTGCCAGCAGCCGTCCCGGGACTAGTATAAGACCCAATGAGCAGTTCTTC. Translation gives CASSRPGTSIRPNEQFF.

J is TRBJ2-5 and V is TRBV29-1, with D tentatively TRBD2 (6 bases). The V end was cut by 4 bases, the J end by 4 bases, with 13 bases between. The CDR3 is 13 residues long. Germline loops: CDR1 SQVTM, CDR2 ANQGSEA. The CDR3 spells CSVVVNSGETQYF. The CDR3, as DNA: TGCAGCGTTGTGGTTAATAGCGGAGAGACCCAGTACTTC.